The text below deals with one T cell receptor beta chain. This entry belongs to a study of blood T cell repertoires in COVID-19. In the study overall: The analysed material was cDNA or gDNA that came from T cells, B-cell-depleted T cells, or PBMCs.

Germline CDR1 and CDR2: SGHRS and YFSETQ. The CDR3 spans 15 residues. V lost 1 base to trimming and J lost 0 bases, with 11 bases between them. In the authors' workflow: Reference gene primer amplification gave nucleated cell count estimates. The method was immunoSEQ multiplex PCR; TCRdb's version includes in-frame clones alone and lacks a portion of them. The V and J calls and clone size come from that table; D and trimming were worked out from the DNA. The table records over 90,000 clones, approximately 85% of them present only once. The sequence was collected from a man aged 35 to 55 with active or convalescent COVID-19. The chain has TRBV5-1 and TRBJ2-7; perhaps TRBD1 as D (6 bases). The sample consisted of peripheral blood. The CDR3 spells CASSLRQDLSYEQYF. CDR3 coding DNA: TGCGCCAGCAGCTTGAGACAGGACCTCTCCTACGAGCAGTACTTC.